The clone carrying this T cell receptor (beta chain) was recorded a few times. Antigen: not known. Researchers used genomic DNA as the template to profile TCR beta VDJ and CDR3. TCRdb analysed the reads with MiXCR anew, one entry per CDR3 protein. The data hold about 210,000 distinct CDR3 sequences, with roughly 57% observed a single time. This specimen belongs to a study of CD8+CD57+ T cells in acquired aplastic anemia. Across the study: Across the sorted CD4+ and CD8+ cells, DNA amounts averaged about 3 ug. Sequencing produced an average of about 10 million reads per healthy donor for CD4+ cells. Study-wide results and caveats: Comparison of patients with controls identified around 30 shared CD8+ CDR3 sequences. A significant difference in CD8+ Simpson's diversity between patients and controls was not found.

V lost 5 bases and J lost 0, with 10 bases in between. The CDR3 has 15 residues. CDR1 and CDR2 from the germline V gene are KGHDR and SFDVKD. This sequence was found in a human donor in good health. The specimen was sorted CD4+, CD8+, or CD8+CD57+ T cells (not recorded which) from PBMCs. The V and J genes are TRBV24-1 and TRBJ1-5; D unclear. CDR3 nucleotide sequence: TGTGCCACCAGTGCGACAAGTGGTAGCAATCAGCCCCAGCATTTT. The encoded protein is CATSATSGSNQPQHF.